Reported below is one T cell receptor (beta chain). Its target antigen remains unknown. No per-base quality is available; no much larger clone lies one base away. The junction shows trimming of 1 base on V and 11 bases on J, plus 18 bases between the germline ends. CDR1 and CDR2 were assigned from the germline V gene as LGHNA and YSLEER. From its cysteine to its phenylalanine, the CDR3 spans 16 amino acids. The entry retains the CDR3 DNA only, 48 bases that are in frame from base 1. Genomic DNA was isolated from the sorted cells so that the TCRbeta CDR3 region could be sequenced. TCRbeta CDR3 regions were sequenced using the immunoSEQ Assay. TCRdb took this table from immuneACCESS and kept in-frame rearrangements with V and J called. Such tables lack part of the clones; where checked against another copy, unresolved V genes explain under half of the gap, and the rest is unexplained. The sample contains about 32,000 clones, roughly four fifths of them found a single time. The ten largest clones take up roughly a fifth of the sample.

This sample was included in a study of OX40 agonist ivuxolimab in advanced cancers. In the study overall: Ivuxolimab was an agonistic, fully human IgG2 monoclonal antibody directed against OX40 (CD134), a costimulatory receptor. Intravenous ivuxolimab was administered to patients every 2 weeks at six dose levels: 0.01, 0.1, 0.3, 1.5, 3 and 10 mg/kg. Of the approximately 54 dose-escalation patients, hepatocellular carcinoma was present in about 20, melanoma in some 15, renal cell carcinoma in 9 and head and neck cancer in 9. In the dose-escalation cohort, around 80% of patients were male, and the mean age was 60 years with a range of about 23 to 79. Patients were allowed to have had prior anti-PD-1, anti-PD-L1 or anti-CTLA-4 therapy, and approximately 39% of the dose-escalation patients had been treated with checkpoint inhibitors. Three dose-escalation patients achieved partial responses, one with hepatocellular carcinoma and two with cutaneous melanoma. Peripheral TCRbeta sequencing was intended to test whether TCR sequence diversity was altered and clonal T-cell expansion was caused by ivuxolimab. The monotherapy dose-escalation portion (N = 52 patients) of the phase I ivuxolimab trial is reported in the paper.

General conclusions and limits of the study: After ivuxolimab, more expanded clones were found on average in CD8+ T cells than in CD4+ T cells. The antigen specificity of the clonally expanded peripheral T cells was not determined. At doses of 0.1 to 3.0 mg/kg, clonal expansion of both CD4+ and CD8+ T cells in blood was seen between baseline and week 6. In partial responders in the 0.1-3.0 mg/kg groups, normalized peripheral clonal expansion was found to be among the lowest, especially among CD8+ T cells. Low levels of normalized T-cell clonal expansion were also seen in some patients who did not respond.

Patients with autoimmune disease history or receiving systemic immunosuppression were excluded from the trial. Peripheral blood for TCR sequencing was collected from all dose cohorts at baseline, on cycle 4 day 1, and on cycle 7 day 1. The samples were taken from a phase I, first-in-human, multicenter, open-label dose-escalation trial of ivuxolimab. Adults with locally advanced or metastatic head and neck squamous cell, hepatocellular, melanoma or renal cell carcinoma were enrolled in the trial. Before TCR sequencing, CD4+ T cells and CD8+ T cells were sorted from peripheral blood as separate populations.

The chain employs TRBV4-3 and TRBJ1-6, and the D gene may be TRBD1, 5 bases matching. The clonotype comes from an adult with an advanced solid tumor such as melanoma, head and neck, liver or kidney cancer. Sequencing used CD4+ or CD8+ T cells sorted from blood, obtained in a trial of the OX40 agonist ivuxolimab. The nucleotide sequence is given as TGCGCCAGCAGCCAAGGAGGGGCTCTCACCGGGGCACCCCTCCACTTT. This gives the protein CASSQGGALTGAPLHF.